This T cell receptor beta chain was obtained from a study of blood T cells in healthy people across ages. The study's findings and limits: In older individuals, TCR beta diversity per million T cells was lower, falling roughly linearly with age.

Primers used in a second PCR of about 7 to 11 cycles were a sample-barcoded 5' primer and a J-beta primer mix. Each single sample gave us at least 2.5 million CDR3-containing paired-end reads. TCRdb fed the 5' RACE reads into MiXCR, producing one record per CDR3 protein. The sample consists of roughly 680,000 distinct CDR3 sequences, 49% of them appearing once. Every sample had a minimum of 6.5 million PBMCs isolated. Worth noting for this clonotype: What it binds is not known.

V was clipped by 1 base and J by 4 bases, with 7 bases between them. Germline loops: CDR1 MGHRA, CDR2 YSYEKL. The CDR3 is made up of 13 amino acids. The sample consisted of blood. This sequence was found in a woman between 55 and 75 years old in good health. The V and J genes are TRBV4-1 and TRBJ1-1, with TRBD1 as a possible D gene (5 bases). Here the CDR3 DNA reads TGCGCCAGCAGCCAAGTTGGGGGCACTGAAGCTTTCTTT. The encoded protein is CASSQVGGTEAFF.